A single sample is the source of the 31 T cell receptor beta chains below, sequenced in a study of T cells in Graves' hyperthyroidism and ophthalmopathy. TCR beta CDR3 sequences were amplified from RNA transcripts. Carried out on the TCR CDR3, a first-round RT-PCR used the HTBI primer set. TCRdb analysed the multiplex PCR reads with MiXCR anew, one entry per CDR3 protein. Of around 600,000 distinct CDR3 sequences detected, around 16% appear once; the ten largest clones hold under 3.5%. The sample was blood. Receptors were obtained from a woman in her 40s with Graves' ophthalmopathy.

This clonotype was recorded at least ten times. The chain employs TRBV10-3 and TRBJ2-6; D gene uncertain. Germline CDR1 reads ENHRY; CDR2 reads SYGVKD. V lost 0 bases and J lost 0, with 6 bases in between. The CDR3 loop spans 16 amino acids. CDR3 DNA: TGTGCCATCAGTGAGTCGACCTTCTCTGGGGCCAACGTCCTGACTTTC. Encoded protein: CAISESTFSGANVLTF.

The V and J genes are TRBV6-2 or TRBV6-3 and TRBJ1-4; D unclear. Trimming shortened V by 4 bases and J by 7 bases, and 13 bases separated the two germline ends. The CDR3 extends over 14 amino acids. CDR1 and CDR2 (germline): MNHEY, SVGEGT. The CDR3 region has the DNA TGTGCCAGCAGTTCCCAATTCGGGAGTGAAAAACTGTTTTTT. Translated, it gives CASSSQFGSEKLFF.

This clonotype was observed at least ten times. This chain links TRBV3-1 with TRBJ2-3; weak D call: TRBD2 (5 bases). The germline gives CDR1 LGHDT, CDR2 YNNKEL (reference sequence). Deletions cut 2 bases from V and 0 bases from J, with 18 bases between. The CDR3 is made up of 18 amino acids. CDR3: CASSQTPSSGTSTDTQYF. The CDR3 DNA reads TGTGCCAGCAGCCAAACCCCATCCAGCGGTACTAGCACAGATACGCAGTATTTT.

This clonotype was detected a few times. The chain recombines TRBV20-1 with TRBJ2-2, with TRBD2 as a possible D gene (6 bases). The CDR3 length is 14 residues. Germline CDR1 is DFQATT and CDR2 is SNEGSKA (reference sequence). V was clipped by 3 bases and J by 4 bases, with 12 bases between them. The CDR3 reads CSASQTGLTGELFF. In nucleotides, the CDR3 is TGCAGTGCTAGTCAGACGGGACTCACCGGGGAGCTGTTTTTT.

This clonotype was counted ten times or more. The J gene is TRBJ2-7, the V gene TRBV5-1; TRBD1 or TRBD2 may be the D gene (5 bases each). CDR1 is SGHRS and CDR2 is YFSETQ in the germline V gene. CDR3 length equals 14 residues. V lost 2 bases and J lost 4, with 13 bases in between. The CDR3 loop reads CASSFSGTVYEQYF. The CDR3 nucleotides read TGCGCCAGCAGCTTCTCCGGGACGGTTTACGAGCAGTACTTC.

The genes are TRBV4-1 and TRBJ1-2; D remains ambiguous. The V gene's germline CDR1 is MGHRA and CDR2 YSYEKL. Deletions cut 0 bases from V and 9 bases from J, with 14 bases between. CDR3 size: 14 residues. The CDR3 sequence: CASSQDLRRESYTF. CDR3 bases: TGCGCCAGCAGCCAAGATCTTAGAAGGGAAAGCTACACCTTC.

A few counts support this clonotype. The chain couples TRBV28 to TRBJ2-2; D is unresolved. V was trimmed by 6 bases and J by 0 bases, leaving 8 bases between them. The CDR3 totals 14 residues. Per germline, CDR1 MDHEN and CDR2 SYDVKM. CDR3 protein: CASSGSANTGELFF. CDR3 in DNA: TGTGCCAGCAGCGGTTCCGCGAACACCGGGGAGCTGTTTTTT.

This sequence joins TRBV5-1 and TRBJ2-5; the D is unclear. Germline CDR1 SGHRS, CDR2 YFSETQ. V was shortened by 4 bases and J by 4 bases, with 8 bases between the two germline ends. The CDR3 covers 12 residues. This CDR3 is CASSVNSETQYF. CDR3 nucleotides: TGCGCCAGCAGCGTGAATTCAGAGACCCAGTACTTC.

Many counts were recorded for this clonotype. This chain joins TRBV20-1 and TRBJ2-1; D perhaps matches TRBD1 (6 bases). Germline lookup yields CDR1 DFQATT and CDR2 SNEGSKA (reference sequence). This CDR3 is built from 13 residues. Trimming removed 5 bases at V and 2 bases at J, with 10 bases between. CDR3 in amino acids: CSALPGAYNEQFF. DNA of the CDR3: TGCAGTGCTCTCCCAGGGGCCTACAATGAGCAGTTCTTC.

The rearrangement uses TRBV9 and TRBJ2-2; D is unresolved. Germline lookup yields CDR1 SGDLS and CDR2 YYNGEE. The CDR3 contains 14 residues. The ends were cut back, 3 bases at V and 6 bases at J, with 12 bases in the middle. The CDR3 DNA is TGTGCCAGCAGCGCCCTCGGTGGGGCCGGGGAGCTGTTTTTT. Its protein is CASSALGGAGELFF.

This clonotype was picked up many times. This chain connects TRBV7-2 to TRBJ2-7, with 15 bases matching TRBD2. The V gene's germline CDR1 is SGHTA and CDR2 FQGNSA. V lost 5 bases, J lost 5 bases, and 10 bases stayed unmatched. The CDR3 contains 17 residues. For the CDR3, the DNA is TGTGCCAGCAGCCTACCCCGGACTAGCGGGAGGGCCCACGAGCAGTACTTC. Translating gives CASSLPRTSGRAHEQYF.

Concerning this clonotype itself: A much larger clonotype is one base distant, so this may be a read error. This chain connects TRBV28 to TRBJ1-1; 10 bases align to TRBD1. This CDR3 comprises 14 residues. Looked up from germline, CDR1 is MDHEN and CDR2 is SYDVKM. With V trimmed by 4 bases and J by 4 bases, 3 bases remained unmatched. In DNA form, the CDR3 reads TGTGCCAGCAGTTCGGGACAGGGGACCACTGAAGCTTTCTTT. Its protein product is CASSSGQGTTEAFF.

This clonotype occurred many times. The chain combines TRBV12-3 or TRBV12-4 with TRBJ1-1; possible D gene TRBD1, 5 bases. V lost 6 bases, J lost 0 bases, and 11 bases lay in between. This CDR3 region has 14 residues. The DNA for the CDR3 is TGTGCCAGCAGCCCTACGACAGTGAACACTGAAGCTTTCTTT. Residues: CASSPTTVNTEAFF.

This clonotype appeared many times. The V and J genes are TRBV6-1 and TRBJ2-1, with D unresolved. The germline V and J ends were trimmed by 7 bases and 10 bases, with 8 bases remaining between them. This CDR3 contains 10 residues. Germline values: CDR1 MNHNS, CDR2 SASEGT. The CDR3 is CASNLQEQFF. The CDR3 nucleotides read TGTGCCAGCAACCTTCAGGAGCAGTTCTTC.

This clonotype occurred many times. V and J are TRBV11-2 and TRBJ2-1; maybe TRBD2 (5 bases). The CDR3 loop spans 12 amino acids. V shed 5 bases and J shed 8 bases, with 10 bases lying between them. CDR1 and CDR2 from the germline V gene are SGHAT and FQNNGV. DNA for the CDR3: TGTGCCAGCAGCCCCCACGGGGATGAGCAGTTCTTC. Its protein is CASSPHGDEQFF.

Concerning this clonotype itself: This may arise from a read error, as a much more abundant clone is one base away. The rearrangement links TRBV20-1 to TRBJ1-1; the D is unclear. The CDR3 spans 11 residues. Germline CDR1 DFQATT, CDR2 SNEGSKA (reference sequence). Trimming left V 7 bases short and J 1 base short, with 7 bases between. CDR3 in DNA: TGCAGTGTTTACGGGAACACTGAAGCTTTCTTT. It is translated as CSVYGNTEAFF.

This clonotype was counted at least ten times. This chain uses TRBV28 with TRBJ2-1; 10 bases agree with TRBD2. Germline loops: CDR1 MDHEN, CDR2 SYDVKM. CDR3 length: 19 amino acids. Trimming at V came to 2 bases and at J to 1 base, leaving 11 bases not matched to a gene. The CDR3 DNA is TGTGCCAGCAGTTTAATCCTAGCGGGAGACGGGGGTTCCTACAATGAGCAGTTCTTC. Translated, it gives CASSLILAGDGGSYNEQFF.

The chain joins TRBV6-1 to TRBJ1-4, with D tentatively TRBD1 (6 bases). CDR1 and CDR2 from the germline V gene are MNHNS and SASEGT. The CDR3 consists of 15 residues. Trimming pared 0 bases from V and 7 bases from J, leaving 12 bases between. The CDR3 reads CASSEAKGDFEKLFF. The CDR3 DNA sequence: TGTGCCAGCAGTGAAGCTAAGGGGGATTTTGAAAAACTGTTTTTT.

Here the CDR3 reads CASSLRSGSGSKNIQYF. The CDR3 DNA is TGTGCCAGCAGTTTACGCAGCGGGAGTGGGTCCAAAAACATTCAGTACTTC. V gene TRBV28 combines with J gene TRBJ2-4; 8 bases align to TRBD2. Trimming cost V 2 bases and J 2 bases; bases outside gene matches: 8. CDR1 MDHEN and CDR2 SYDVKM come from the germline V gene. This CDR3 region has 17 residues.

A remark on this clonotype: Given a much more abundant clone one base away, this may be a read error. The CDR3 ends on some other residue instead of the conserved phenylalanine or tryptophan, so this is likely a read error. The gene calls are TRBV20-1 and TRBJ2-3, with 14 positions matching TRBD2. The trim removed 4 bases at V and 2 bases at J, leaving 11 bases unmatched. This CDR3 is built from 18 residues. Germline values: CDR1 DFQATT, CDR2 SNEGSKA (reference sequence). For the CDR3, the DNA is TGCAGTGCTATTGTCCCGGGACTAGCGGGGGCCCTCACAGATACGCAGTATCTT. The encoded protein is CSAIVPGLAGALTDTQYL.

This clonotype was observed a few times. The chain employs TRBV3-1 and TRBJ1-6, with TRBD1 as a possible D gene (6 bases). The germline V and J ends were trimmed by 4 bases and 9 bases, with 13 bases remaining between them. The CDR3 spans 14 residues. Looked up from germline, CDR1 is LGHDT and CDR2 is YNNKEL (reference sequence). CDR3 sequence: CASSRGQYGSPLHF. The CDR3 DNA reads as TGTGCCAGCAGCCGCGGACAGTACGGTTCACCCCTCCACTTT.

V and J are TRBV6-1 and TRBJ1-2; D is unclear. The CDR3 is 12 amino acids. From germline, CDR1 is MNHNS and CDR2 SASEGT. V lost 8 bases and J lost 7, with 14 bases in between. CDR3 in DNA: TGTGCCAGCCGACGTCAATATGGTGGCTACACCTTC. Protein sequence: CASRRQYGGYTF.

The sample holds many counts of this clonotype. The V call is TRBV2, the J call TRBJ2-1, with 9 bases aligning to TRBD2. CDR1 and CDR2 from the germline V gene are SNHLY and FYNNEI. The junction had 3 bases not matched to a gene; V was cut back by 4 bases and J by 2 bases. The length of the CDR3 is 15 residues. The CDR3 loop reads CASSVQRGAYNEQFF. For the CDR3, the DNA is TGTGCCAGCAGTGTTCAGCGGGGGGCCTACAATGAGCAGTTCTTC.

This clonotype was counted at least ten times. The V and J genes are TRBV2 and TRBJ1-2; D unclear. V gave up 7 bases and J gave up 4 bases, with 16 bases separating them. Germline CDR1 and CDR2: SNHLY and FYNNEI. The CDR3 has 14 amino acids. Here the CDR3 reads CASNPTSRGYGYTF. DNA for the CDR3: TGTGCCAGCAACCCGACGTCGAGAGGCTATGGCTACACCTTC. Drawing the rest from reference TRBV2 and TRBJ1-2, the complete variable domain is EPEVTQTPSHQVTQMGQEVILRCVPISNHLYFYWYRQILGQKVEFLVSFYNNEISEKSEIFDDQFSVERPDGSNFTLKIRSTKLEDSAMYFCASNPTSRGYGYTFGSGTRLTVV.

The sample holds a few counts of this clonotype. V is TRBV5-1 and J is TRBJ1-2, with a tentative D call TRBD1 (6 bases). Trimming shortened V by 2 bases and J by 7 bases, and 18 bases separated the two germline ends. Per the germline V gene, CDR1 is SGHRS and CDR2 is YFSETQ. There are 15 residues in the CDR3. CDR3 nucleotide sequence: TGCGCCAGCAGCTTACAGGGTGACTTGATTTTTGGCTACACCTTC. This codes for CASSLQGDLIFGYTF.

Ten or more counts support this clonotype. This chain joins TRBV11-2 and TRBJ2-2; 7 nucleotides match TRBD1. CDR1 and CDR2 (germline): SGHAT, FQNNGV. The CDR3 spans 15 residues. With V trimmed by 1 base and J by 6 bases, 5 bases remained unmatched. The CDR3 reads CASSLGLQGSGELFF. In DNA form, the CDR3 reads TGTGCCAGCAGCTTAGGCCTACAGGGGTCCGGGGAGCTGTTTTTT. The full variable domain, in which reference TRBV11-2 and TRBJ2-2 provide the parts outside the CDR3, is EAGVAQSPRYKIIEKRQSVAFWCNPISGHATLYWYQQILGQGPKLLIQFQNNGVVDDSQLPKDRFSAERLKGVDSTLKIQPAKLEDSAVYLCASSLGLQGSGELFFGEGSRLTVL.

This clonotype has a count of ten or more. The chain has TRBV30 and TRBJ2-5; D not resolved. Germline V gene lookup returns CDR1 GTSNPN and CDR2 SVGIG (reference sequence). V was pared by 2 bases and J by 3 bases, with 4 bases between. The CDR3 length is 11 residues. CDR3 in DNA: TGTGCCTGGAGTTGGGAAGAGACCCAGTACTTC. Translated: CAWSWEETQYF.

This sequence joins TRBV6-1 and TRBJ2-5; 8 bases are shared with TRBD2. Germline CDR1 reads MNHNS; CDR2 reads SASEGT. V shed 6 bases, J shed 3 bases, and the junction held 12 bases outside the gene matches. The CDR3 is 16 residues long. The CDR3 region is CASSRGGPGLEETQYF. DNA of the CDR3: TGTGCCAGCAGCCGTGGGGGCCCGGGACTAGAAGAGACCCAGTACTTC.

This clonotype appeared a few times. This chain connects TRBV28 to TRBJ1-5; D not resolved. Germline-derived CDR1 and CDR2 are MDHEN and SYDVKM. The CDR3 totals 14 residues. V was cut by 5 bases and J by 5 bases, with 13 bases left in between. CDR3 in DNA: TGTGCCAGCAGTACACACTACGGCGATCAGCCCCAGCATTTT. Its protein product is CASSTHYGDQPQHF.

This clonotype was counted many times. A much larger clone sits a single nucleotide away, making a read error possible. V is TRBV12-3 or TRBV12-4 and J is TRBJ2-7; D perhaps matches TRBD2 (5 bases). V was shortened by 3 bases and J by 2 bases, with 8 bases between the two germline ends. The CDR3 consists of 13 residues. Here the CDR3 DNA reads TGTGCCAGCAGTTTGGACTGGACCTACGAGCAGTACTTC. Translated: CASSLDWTYEQYF.

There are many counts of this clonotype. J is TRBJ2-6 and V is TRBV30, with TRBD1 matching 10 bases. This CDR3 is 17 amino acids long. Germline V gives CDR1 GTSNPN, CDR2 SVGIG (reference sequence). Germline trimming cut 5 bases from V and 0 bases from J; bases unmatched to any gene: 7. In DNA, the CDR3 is TGTGCCTGGTACCGGGACAGGGGCTCCTCTGGGGCCAACGTCCTGACTTTC. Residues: CAWYRDRGSSGANVLTF.